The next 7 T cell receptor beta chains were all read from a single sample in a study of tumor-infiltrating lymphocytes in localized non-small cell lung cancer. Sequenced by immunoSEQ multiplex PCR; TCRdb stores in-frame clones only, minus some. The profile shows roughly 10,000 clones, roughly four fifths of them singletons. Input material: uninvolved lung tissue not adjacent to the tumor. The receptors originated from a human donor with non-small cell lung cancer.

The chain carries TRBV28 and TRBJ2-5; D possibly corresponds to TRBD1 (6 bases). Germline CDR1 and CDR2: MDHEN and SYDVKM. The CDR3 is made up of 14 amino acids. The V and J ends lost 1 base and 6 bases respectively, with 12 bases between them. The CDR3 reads CASSLSQGGKTQYF. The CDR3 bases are TGTGCCAGCAGTTTATCACAGGGTGGGAAGACCCAGTACTTC.

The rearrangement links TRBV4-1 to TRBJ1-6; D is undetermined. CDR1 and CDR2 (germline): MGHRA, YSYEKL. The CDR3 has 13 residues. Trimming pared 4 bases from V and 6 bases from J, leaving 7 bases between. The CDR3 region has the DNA TGCGCCAGCAGCCGGGAAGGTAATTCACCCCTCCACTTT. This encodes CASSREGNSPLHF.

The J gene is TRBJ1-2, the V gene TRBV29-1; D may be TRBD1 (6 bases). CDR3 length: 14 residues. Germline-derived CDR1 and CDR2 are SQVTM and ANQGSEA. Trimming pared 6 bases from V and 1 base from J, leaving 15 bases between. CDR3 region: CSVVKDSYNYGYTF. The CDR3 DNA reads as TGCAGCGTAGTGAAGGACAGTTATAACTATGGCTACACCTTC.

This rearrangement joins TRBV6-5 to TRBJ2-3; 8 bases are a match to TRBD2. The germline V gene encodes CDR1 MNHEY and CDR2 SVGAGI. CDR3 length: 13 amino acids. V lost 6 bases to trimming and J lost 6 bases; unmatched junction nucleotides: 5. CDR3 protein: CASRGLGYDTQYF. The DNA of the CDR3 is TGTGCCAGCAGGGGACTAGGGTATGATACGCAGTATTTT.

The CDR3 here is CASTSPLGGAGETQYF. DNA for the CDR3: TGTGCCAGCACTTCACCATTAGGGGGCGCGGGGGAGACCCAGTACTTC. The J gene is TRBJ2-5, the V gene TRBV28; tentatively, D is TRBD1 (7 bases). Germline CDR1 is MDHEN and CDR2 is SYDVKM. The CDR3 has 16 amino acids. V dropped 7 bases and J dropped 5 bases, with 23 bases sitting between them.

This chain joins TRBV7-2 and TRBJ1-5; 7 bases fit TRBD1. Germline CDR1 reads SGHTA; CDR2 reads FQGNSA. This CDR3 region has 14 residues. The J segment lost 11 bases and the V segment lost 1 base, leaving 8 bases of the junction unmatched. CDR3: CASSLDGQVPTQHF. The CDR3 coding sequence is TGTGCCAGCAGCTTAGACGGACAGGTCCCGACCCAGCATTTT.

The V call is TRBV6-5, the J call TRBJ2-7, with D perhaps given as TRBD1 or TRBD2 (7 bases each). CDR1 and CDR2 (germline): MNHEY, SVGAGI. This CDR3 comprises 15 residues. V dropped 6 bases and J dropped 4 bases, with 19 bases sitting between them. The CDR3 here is CASSPGEGARYEQYF. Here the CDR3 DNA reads TGTGCCAGCAGCCCTGGGGAGGGGGCAAGGTACGAGCAGTACTTC.